Reported below is one TCR beta chain. The data are from a study of blood T cells in healthy people across ages. A second about 7 to 11 cycle PCR used barcoded and J-beta primers. TCRdb fed the 5' RACE reads into MiXCR, producing one record per CDR3 protein. The sample carries some 1.4 million distinct CDR3 sequences, roughly 40% recorded once. Each individual donor underwent a draw of about 9.1 milliliters of peripheral blood. Per individual sample, total RNA of at least 5.5 micrograms was extracted. The CDR3 consists of 12 residues. Per the germline V gene, CDR1 is SNHLY and CDR2 is FYNNEI. Trimming removed 9 bases from V and 0 bases from J, with 7 bases in between.

The V gene is TRBV2, the J gene TRBJ2-3, with unresolved D. This sequence was found in a woman aged 18-29 years in good health. Sequenced material: blood. The CDR3 DNA reads TGTGCCAGGCTCGCAAGCACAGATACGCAGTATTTT. Its translation is CARLASTDTQYF.